The rows below give T cell receptor beta chains drawn from one sample of a study of graft-versus-host responses after intestinal transplantation. The method was immunoSEQ multiplex PCR; TCRdb's version includes in-frame clones alone and lacks a portion of them. The sample carries about 19,000 clones, roughly a third recorded once. Sample: alloreactive CD4+ T cells from a mixed lymphocyte reaction culture, taken before transplantation. The receptor source for this set is a human patient who was an organ donor for intestinal transplantation. CDR3s include the opening cysteine and the closing phenylalanine or tryptophan. Each record gives: J gene, V gene, D gene, clone size, CDR3 DNA, CDR3 protein. A D gene is named only where the DNA matches it firmly. Size tells how often a clone was seen (once, few, many) or the class of an expanded clone, and some rows leave it out.

j_call: TRBJ2-4; v_call: TRBV27; d_call: TRBD2; clone_size: few; cdr3_nt: TGTGCCAGCCAAGGGGCAGGGAGGGACATTCAGTACTTC; cdr3_aa: CASQGAGRDIQYF
j_call: TRBJ1-6; v_call: TRBV6-5; d_call: -; clone_size: -; cdr3_nt: TGTGCCAGCAGTTATTCTTACCAGGGGCAATCACCCCTCCACTTT; cdr3_aa: CASSYSYQGQSPLHF
j_call: TRBJ1-2; v_call: TRBV28; d_call: -; clone_size: -; cdr3_nt: TGTGCCAGCAGTTCTCCAGGGAAAAGCTATGGCTACACCTTC; cdr3_aa: CASSSPGKSYGYTF
j_call: TRBJ1-2; v_call: TRBV7-2; d_call: -; clone_size: -; cdr3_nt: TGTGCCAGCAGCTTAGGCGGGGACTATGGCTACACCTTC; cdr3_aa: CASSLGGDYGYTF
j_call: TRBJ1-1; v_call: TRBV6-7; d_call: TRBD1; clone_size: few; cdr3_nt: TGTGCCAGCAGACACACACCGGGACAGCTGAACACTGAAGCTTTCTTT; cdr3_aa: CASRHTPGQLNTEAFF
j_call: TRBJ1-2; v_call: TRBV7-2; d_call: -; clone_size: -; cdr3_nt: TGTGCCAGCAGCTCGGGGGCTAACTATGGCTACACCTTC; cdr3_aa: CASSSGANYGYTF
j_call: TRBJ2-3; v_call: TRBV30; d_call: -; clone_size: -; cdr3_nt: TGTGCCTGGGTACTAGCAGGCACAGATACGCAGTATTTT; cdr3_aa: CAWVLAGTDTQYF
j_call: TRBJ2-3; v_call: TRBV2; d_call: -; clone_size: medium-sized; cdr3_nt: TGTGCCAGCGGCTTGTCGGGAGTTGTGGATACGCAGTATTTT; cdr3_aa: CASGLSGVVDTQYF
j_call: TRBJ1-5; v_call: TRBV7-3; d_call: -; clone_size: -; cdr3_nt: TGTGCCAGCAGCCCGACAGATCAGCCCCAGCATTTT; cdr3_aa: CASSPTDQPQHF
j_call: TRBJ2-3; v_call: TRBV7-2; d_call: -; clone_size: -; cdr3_nt: TGTGCCAGCAGCCCAAACCCCCCGGATACGCAGTATTTT; cdr3_aa: CASSPNPPDTQYF
j_call: TRBJ1-1; v_call: TRBV18; d_call: -; clone_size: -; cdr3_nt: TGTGCCAGCTCACCACCTCCGGGGGGCACTGAAGCTTTCTTT; cdr3_aa: CASSPPPGGTEAFF
j_call: TRBJ1-1; v_call: TRBV6-5; d_call: -; clone_size: -; cdr3_nt: TGTGCCAGCAGTTACTCGGGACGGATGAACACTGAAGCTTTCTTT; cdr3_aa: CASSYSGRMNTEAFF
j_call: TRBJ2-2; v_call: TRBV5-1; d_call: -; clone_size: medium-sized; cdr3_nt: TGCGCCAGCAGCCTATTCCGGGGTCCCGGGGAGCTGTTTTTT; cdr3_aa: CASSLFRGPGELFF
j_call: TRBJ2-1; v_call: TRBV5-4; d_call: TRBD2; clone_size: few; cdr3_nt: TGTGCCAGCAGCTTGGGGCGCGGGAGGGAGGGGAATGAGCAGTTCTTC; cdr3_aa: CASSLGRGREGNEQFF
j_call: TRBJ2-7; v_call: TRBV7-2; d_call: TRBD1; clone_size: once; cdr3_nt: TGTGCCAGCAGCTTACCGGGACAGGGCTACGAGCAGTACTTC; cdr3_aa: CASSLPGQGYEQYF
j_call: TRBJ1-1; v_call: TRBV5-1; d_call: -; clone_size: -; cdr3_nt: TGCGCCAGCAGCTTGGGACAGTGGACTGAAGCTTTCTTT; cdr3_aa: CASSLGQWTEAFF